The present T cell receptor beta chain was sequenced within a study of T cell responses to AZD1222 COVID-19 vaccine. General study points: Spike-specific TCRs gained breadth and depth after people received two AZD1222 doses. Clonal diversity may have been underestimated in mostly white British donors.

The sample holds one count of this clone. What it binds is unknown. Some clones are missing from TCRdb's copy, which holds only in-frame ones; the method was immunoSEQ multiplex PCR. Among over 95,000 clones listed, more than 85% were seen once. The CDR3 is made up of 13 amino acids. The TCR was taken from an adult in good health. This rearrangement joins TRBV21-1 to TRBJ2-7; the table names TRBD2, a call not compared with the DNA. TRBV21-1 is deemed a pseudogene. The sample in question was peripheral blood, obtained on day 0 of AZD1222 vaccination. CDR3 sequence (DNA): TGTGCCAGCAGCTATCGGGGGACCTACGAGCAGTACTTC. Translating it yields CASSYRGTYEQYF.